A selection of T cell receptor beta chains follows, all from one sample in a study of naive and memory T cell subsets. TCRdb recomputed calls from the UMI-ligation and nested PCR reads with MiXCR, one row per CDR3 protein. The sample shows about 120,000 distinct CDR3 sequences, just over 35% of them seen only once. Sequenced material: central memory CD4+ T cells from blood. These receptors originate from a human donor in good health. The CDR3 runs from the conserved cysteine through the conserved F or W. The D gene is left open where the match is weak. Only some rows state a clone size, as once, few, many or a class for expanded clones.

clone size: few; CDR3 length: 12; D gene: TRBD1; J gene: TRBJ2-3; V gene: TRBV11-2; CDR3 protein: CASSSQGDTQYF; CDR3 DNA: TGTGCCAGCAGCTCACAGGGGGATACGCAGTATTTT
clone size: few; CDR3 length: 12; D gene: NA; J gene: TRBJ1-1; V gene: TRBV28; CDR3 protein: CASSSVNTEAFF; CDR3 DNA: TGTGCCAGCAGTTCAGTAAACACTGAAGCTTTCTTT
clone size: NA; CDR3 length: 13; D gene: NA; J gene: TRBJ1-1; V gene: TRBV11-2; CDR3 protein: CASSLEYNTEAFF; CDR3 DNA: TGTGCCAGCAGCTTAGAGTACAACACTGAAGCTTTCTTT
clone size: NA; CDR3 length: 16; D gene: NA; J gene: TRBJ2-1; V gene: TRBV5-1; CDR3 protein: CASSKGTGSAYNEQFF; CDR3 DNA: TGCGCCAGCAGCAAGGGCACGGGTTCGGCCTACAATGAGCAGTTCTTC
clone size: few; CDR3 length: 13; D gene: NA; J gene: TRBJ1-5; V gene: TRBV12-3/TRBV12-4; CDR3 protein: CASTIAENQPQHF; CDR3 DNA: TGTGCCAGCACCATTGCCGAGAATCAGCCCCAGCATTTT
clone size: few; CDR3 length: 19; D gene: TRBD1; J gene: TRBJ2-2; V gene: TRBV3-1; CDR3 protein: CASSQVGTGRSSNTGELFF; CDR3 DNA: TGTGCCAGCAGCCAAGTAGGGACAGGTCGTAGTTCGAACACCGGGGAGCTGTTTTTT
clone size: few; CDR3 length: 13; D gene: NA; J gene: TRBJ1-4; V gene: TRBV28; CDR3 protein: CASSLLRNEKLFF; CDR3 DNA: TGTGCCAGCAGTTTACTCCGGAATGAAAAACTGTTTTTT
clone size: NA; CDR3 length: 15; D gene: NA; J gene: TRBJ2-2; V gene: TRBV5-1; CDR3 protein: CASSLGSHNTGELFF; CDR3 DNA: TGCGCCAGCAGCTTGGGTTCCCACAACACCGGGGAGCTGTTTTTT
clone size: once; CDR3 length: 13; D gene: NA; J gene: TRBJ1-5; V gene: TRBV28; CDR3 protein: CASNSGSLQPQHF; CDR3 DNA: TGTGCCAGCAACTCGGGCAGTTTACAGCCCCAGCATTTT
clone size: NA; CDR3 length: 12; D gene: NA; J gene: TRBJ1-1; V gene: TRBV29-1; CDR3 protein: CSVEGQNTEAFF; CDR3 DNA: TGCAGCGTTGAGGGCCAGAACACTGAAGCTTTCTTT
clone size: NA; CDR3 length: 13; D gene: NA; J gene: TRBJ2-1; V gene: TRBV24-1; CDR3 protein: CATSDFWNNEQFF; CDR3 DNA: TGTGCCACCAGTGATTTTTGGAACAATGAGCAGTTCTTC
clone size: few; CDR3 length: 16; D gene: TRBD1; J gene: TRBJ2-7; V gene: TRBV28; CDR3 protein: CATGPSRRTGPYEQYF; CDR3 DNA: TGTGCCACCGGTCCCTCCAGAAGGACAGGCCCCTACGAGCAGTACTTC
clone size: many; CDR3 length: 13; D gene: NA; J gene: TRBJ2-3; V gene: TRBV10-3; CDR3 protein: CAISVGGSDTQYF; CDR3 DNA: TGTGCCATCAGTGTAGGAGGGTCAGATACGCAGTATTTT
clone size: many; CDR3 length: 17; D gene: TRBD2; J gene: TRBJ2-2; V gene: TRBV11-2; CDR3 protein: CASSFRSGLAPTGELFF; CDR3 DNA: TGTGCCAGCAGCTTCCGCTCGGGACTAGCGCCTACCGGGGAGCTGTTTTTT
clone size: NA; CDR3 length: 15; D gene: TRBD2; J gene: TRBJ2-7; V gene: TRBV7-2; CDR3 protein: CASSSMTSGSYEQYF; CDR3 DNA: TGTGCCAGCAGCTCGATGACTAGCGGGAGCTACGAGCAGTACTTC
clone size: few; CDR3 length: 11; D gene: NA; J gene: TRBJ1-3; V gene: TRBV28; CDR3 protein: CAANSGNTIYF; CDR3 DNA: TGTGCCGCCAACTCTGGAAACACCATATATTTT
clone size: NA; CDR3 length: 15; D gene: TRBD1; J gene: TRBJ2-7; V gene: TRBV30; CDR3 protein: CAWSLPGQGSYEQYF; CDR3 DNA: TGTGCCTGGAGTCTACCGGGACAGGGGTCCTACGAGCAGTACTTC
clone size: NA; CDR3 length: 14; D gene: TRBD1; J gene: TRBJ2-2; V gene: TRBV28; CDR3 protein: CASSSGGGTGELFF; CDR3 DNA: TGTGCCAGCAGTTCAGGGGGCGGCACCGGGGAGCTGTTTTTT
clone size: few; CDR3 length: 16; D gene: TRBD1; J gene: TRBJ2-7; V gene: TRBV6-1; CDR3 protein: CASSEGRRTGVNEQYF; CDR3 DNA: TGTGCCAGCAGTGAAGGACGGCGGACAGGGGTAAACGAGCAGTACTTC
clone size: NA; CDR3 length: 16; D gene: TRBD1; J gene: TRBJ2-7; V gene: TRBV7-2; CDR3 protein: CASSLGLGTGYYEQYF; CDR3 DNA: TGTGCCAGCAGCTTAGGGCTCGGGACAGGCTACTACGAGCAGTACTTC
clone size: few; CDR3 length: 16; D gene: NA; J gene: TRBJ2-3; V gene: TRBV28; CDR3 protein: CASSPSGRGATDTQYF; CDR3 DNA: TGTGCCAGCAGTCCTTCGGGTCGAGGGGCCACAGATACGCAGTATTTT
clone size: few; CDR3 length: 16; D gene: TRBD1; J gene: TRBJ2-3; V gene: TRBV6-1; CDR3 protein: CASSERPGQRTDTQYF; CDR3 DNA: TGTGCCAGCAGTGAACGCCCGGGACAGCGCACAGATACGCAGTATTTT
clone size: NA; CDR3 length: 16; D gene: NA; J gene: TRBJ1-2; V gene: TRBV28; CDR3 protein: CASSSRTASQSHGYTF; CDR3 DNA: TGTGCCAGCAGTTCCCGGACAGCAAGCCAAAGCCATGGCTACACCTTC
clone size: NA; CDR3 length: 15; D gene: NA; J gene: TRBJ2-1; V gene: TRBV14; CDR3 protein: CASSQVPGSQNEQFF; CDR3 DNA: TGTGCCAGCAGCCAAGTTCCCGGGAGTCAGAATGAGCAGTTCTTC
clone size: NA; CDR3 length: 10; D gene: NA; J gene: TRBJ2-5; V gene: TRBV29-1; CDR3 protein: CSVARETQYF; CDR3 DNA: TGCAGCGTTGCCAGGGAGACCCAGTACTTC
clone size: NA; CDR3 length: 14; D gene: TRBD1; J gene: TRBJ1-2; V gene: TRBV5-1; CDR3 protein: CASSEGARDYGYTF; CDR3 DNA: TGCGCCAGCAGCGAGGGGGCGCGGGACTATGGCTACACCTTC
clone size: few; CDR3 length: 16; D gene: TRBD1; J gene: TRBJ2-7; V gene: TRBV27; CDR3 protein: CASSFLGTDSSYEQYF; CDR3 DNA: TGTGCCAGCAGCTTTCTAGGGACAGATAGCTCCTACGAGCAGTACTTC
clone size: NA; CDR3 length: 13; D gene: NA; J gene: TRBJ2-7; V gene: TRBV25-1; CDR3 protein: CASSETRRGEQYF; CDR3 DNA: TGTGCCAGCAGTGAAACCAGGCGGGGCGAGCAGTACTTC
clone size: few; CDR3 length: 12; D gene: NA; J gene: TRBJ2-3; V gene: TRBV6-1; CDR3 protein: CASKMSTDTQYF; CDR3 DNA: TGTGCCAGCAAGATGAGCACAGATACGCAGTATTTT
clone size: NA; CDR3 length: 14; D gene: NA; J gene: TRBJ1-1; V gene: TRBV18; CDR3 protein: CASSPPRGGTEAFF; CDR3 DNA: TGTGCCAGCTCACCGCCCAGGGGAGGCACTGAAGCTTTCTTT
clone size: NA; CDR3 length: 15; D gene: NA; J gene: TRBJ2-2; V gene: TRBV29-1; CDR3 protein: CSAVTPSANTGELFF; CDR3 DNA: TGCAGCGCGGTGACGCCTAGCGCGAACACCGGGGAGCTGTTTTTT
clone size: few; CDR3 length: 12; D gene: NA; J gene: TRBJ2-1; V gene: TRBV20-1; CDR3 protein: CSVVGGYNEQFF; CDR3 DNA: TGCAGTGTAGTCGGGGGTTACAATGAGCAGTTCTTC
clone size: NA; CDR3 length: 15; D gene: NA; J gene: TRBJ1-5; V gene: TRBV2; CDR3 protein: CASSIDRNSNQPQHF; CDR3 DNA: TGTGCCAGCAGTATCGACAGGAATAGCAATCAGCCCCAGCATTTT
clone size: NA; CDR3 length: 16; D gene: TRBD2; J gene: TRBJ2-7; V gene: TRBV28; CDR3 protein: CASSSPLAGLSYEQYF; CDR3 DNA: TGTGCCAGCAGTTCTCCCCTAGCGGGCCTCTCCTACGAGCAGTACTTC
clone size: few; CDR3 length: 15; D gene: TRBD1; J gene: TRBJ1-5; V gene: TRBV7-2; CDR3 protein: CASRGGTGVNQPQHF; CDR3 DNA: TGTGCCAGCAGGGGCGGGACAGGCGTCAATCAGCCCCAGCATTTT
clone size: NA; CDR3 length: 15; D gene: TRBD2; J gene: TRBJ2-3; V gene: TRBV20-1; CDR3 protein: CSASFAGVNSDTQYF; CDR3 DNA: TGCAGTGCTAGTTTCGCGGGAGTAAATTCTGATACGCAGTATTTT
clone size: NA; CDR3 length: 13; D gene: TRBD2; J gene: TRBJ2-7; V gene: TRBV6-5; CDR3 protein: CAAGREGLYEQYF; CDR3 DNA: TGTGCCGCGGGGCGGGAGGGCCTCTACGAGCAGTACTTC
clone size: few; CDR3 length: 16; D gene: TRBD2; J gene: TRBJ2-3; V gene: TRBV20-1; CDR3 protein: CSAPGTSGIKADTQYF; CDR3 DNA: TGCAGTGCTCCAGGGACTAGCGGGATAAAGGCAGATACGCAGTATTTT